Listed below are T cell receptor beta chains from one sample, sequenced in a study of blood T cells in healthy people across ages. Via MiXCR, TCRdb re-called the 5' RACE reads, giving one row per CDR3 protein. The sample comprises fewer than 700,000 distinct CDR3 sequences, approximately 40% of which are singletons, and approximately 29% rests with the top ten. Material: blood. The receptors stem from a man at least 80 years old in good health. CDR3s include the opening cysteine and the closing phenylalanine or tryptophan. D genes are given only for firm matches. Clone size appears in some rows only: once, few, many, or a class for an expanded clone.

j_gene	v_gene	abundance	d_gene	CDR3aa	CDR3nt
TRBJ2-5	TRBV6-5	.	TRBD1	CASSYSGRGQVETQYF	TGTGCCAGCAGTTACTCGGGCAGGGGGCAGGTTGAGACCCAGTACTTC
TRBJ1-2	TRBV7-2	few	.	CASSLRGVYGYTF	TGTGCCAGCAGCTTACGGGGGGTCTATGGCTACACCTTC
TRBJ2-7	TRBV25-1	few	.	CASSGGFEQYF	TGTGCCAGCAGTGGGGGATTCGAGCAGTACTTC
TRBJ2-1	TRBV10-3	.	TRBD1	CAISESTTGGYNEQFF	TGTGCCATCAGTGAGTCCACTACAGGGGGATACAATGAGCAGTTCTTC
TRBJ2-1	TRBV20-1	.	.	CSALRDGRLDEQFF	TGCAGTGCTTTACGGGACGGACGTCTCGATGAGCAGTTCTTC
TRBJ2-4	TRBV3-1	.	TRBD2	CASSQFLGTSVKNIQYF	TGTGCCAGCAGCCAGTTTTTAGGGACTAGCGTTAAAAACATTCAGTACTTC
TRBJ1-1	TRBV5-5	once	.	CASSFPNTKAFF	TGTGCCAGCAGCTTCCCGAACACTAAAGCTTTCTTT
TRBJ2-5	TRBV21-1	.	.	CASKAREETQYF	TGTGCCAGCAAAGCGAGGGAAGAGACCCAGTACTTC
TRBJ2-7	TRBV6-5	.	TRBD2	CATSMAGGDEQYF	TGTGCCACGTCGATGGCGGGGGGAGATGAGCAGTACTTC
TRBJ2-7	TRBV27	.	.	CASSLAGGVLFSYEQYF	TGTGCCAGCAGTTTAGCTGGAGGGGTCCTATTCTCCTACGAGCAGTACTTC
TRBJ2-1	TRBV12-5	.	.	CASGTGASYNEQFF	TGTGCTAGTGGCACAGGTGCCTCCTACAATGAGCAGTTCTTC
TRBJ2-7	TRBV29-1	many	TRBD1	CSVLGTGDYEQYF	TGCAGCGTCCTGGGGACAGGGGACTACGAGCAGTACTTC
TRBJ2-1	TRBV27	.	.	CASSFMPREYNEQFF	TGTGCCAGCAGTTTTATGCCTAGGGAGTACAATGAGCAGTTCTTC
TRBJ2-1	TRBV20-1	.	TRBD2	CSARSDRGSSYNEQFF	TGCAGTGCTAGATCAGACCGCGGGAGCTCCTACAATGAGCAGTTCTTC
TRBJ1-2	TRBV5-1	.	.	CASSLDGGLGYTF	TGCGCCAGCAGCTTGGACGGGGGGCTAGGCTACACCTTC
TRBJ2-5	TRBV7-2	.	.	CASSPHYGSREETQYF	TGTGCCAGCAGCCCACATTATGGGTCCCGAGAAGAGACCCAGTACTTC
TRBJ1-2	TRBV12-3/TRBV12-4	.	.	CASSYPSTANYGYTF	TGTGCCAGCAGCTACCCAAGTACAGCTAACTATGGCTACACCTTC
TRBJ2-1	TRBV9	once	.	CASSVVGLPDGKEQFF	TGTGCCAGCAGCGTCGTGGGACTCCCGGACGGCAAGGAGCAGTTCTTC
TRBJ2-5	TRBV9	.	.	CASSVGAENYNEQYF	TGTGCCAGCAGCGTAGGGGCGGAGAACTACAATGAGCAGTACTTC
TRBJ2-7	TRBV7-6	.	.	CASRPGLATYEQYF	TGTGCCAGCAGGCCTGGCCTTGCGACCTACGAGCAGTACTTC
TRBJ2-7	TRBV7-9	few	.	CASSLQGREAYEQYF	TGTGCCAGCAGCTTGCAGGGTCGAGAAGCCTACGAGCAGTACTTC
TRBJ2-3	TRBV4-1	.	.	CASSQDRIPTQYF	TGCGCCAGCAGCCAAGATCGGATCCCTACGCAGTATTTT
TRBJ2-3	TRBV10-3	.	.	CATSEKGTDTQYF	TGTGCCACCAGTGAGAAGGGTACAGATACGCAGTATTTT
TRBJ1-1	TRBV27	.	.	CASSFRGRNTEAFF	TGTGCCAGCAGTTTCAGGGGCCGAAACACTGAAGCTTTCTTT
TRBJ2-7	TRBV4-1	few	.	CASSQEPGHYEQYF	TGCGCCAGCAGCCAAGAACCGGGACACTACGAGCAGTACTTC
TRBJ2-7	TRBV5-1	few	TRBD1	CASSLGDRVTYEQYF	TGCGCCAGCAGCTTGGGAGACAGGGTTACCTACGAGCAGTACTTC
TRBJ2-7	TRBV6-5	many	TRBD2	CASKGLAGSPPSEQYF	TGTGCCAGCAAGGGACTAGCGGGAAGCCCGCCAAGCGAGCAGTACTTC
TRBJ2-3	TRBV7-2	many	TRBD2	CASSSPGLAGVPDTQYF	TGTGCCAGCAGCTCACCGGGACTAGCGGGAGTTCCAGATACGCAGTATTTT
TRBJ2-1	TRBV6-2/TRBV6-3	few	.	CASSYSRAEQFF	TGTGCCAGCAGTTACTCGCGGGCTGAGCAGTTCTTC
TRBJ1-1	TRBV29-1	few	.	CSVQQMNTEAFF	TGCAGCGTTCAGCAGATGAACACTGAAGCTTTCTTT
TRBJ2-7	TRBV6-2/TRBV6-3	many	.	CASSETVYYEQYF	TGTGCCAGCAGTGAGACAGTTTACTACGAGCAGTACTTC
TRBJ2-4	TRBV28	few	.	CASSFGRDIQYF	TGTGCCAGCAGTTTTGGCAGGGACATTCAGTACTTC
TRBJ2-1	TRBV21-1	.	.	CASIIQGSSYNEQFF	TGTGCCAGCATCATACAGGGCAGCTCCTACAATGAGCAGTTCTTC
TRBJ2-1	TRBV11-1	few	TRBD2	CASSRLAGDKEQFF	TGTGCCAGCAGCAGACTAGCGGGAGACAAAGAGCAGTTCTTC
TRBJ2-7	TRBV6-2/TRBV6-3	many	.	CASSQGFLEQYF	TGTGCCAGCAGCCAAGGATTCCTCGAGCAGTACTTC
TRBJ2-7	TRBV9	.	.	CASSASRDTLQYF	TGTGCCAGCAGCGCCTCCCGGGACACTTTACAGTACTTC
TRBJ2-7	TRBV5-1	many	TRBD1	CASSLSGTASYEQYF	TGCGCCAGCAGCTTGTCGGGGACAGCCTCCTACGAGCAGTACTTC
TRBJ2-7	TRBV13	.	TRBD2	CASSSRLAGGLEQYF	TGTGCCAGCAGCTCCCGACTAGCGGGGGGGCTTGAGCAGTACTTC
TRBJ1-2	TRBV5-1	.	TRBD1	CASSLWDSDNGYTF	TGCGCCAGCAGCTTGTGGGACAGTGATAATGGCTACACCTTC
TRBJ1-2	TRBV29-1	.	.	CSVGTVGGSNYGYTF	TGCAGCGTGGGGACTGTGGGGGGTTCCAACTATGGCTACACCTTC
TRBJ1-1	TRBV5-1	.	.	CASSLLGRGTEAFF	TGCGCCAGCAGCTTGCTGGGTCGGGGCACTGAAGCTTTCTTT
TRBJ1-5	TRBV6-2/TRBV6-3	.	TRBD1	CASSRTGFGDQPQHF	TGTGCCAGCAGTCGGACAGGATTTGGGGATCAGCCCCAGCATTTT
TRBJ2-7	TRBV6-5	.	.	CASSRAASYEQYF	TGTGCCAGCAGTAGGGCAGCGTCCTACGAGCAGTACTTC
TRBJ2-5	TRBV7-7	.	TRBD2	CASSHTSGQETQYF	TGTGCTAGCAGCCATACTAGCGGGCAAGAGACCCAGTACTTC
TRBJ2-7	TRBV6-2/TRBV6-3	.	TRBD1	CASSGTALYEQYF	TGTGCCAGCAGCGGGACAGCCCTCTACGAGCAGTACTTC
TRBJ2-1	TRBV21-1	.	.	CASRKQAPGETQFF	TGTGCCAGCAGGAAACAGGCCCCCGGGGAGACCCAGTTCTTC
TRBJ2-3	TRBV30	few	TRBD2	CAWAGGSTDTQYF	TGTGCCTGGGCGGGGGGGTCGACAGATACGCAGTATTTT
TRBJ1-4	TRBV20-1	.	.	CSATQGSEKLFF	TGCAGTGCAACTCAGGGAAGTGAAAAACTGTTTTTT
TRBJ2-5	TRBV6-2/TRBV6-3	.	.	CASHTGSETQYF	TGTGCCAGCCACACAGGGTCGGAGACCCAGTACTTC
TRBJ2-3	TRBV20-1	many	.	CSASREDTQYF	TGCAGTGCCAGTCGCGAGGATACGCAGTATTTT
TRBJ2-3	TRBV27	.	.	CAGRASASTDTQYF	TGTGCCGGTCGAGCTAGCGCTAGCACAGATACGCAGTATTTT
TRBJ2-5	TRBV5-5	.	.	CASSSKGYLQETQYF	TGTGCCAGCAGCTCAAAGGGGTATCTCCAAGAGACCCAGTACTTC
TRBJ2-1	TRBV6-2/TRBV6-3	few	.	CASSWGRDNEQFF	TGTGCCAGCAGTTGGGGAAGGGACAATGAGCAGTTCTTC
TRBJ2-7	TRBV6-1	.	.	CASRGVGQSYEQYF	TGTGCCAGCAGAGGGGTTGGACAATCCTACGAGCAGTACTTC
TRBJ2-1	TRBV7-2	many	.	CASSLVGLYNEQFF	TGTGCCAGCAGCTTAGTGGGGTTGTACAATGAGCAGTTCTTC
TRBJ2-7	TRBV7-2	many	TRBD2	CASSPQLAGGDEQYF	TGTGCCAGCAGCCCTCAACTAGCGGGAGGGGACGAGCAGTACTTC
TRBJ1-1	TRBV19	.	.	CASSIGQGRMNTEAFF	TGTGCCAGTAGTATAGGCCAGGGGAGGATGAACACTGAAGCTTTCTTT
TRBJ2-7	TRBV29-1	many	.	CSVEAGSLEQYF	TGCAGCGTTGAAGCGGGGTCATTGGAGCAGTACTTC
TRBJ2-7	TRBV20-1	few	.	CSARDRAGLTYEQYF	TGCAGTGCTAGAGACCGGGCAGGACTAACCTACGAGCAGTACTTC